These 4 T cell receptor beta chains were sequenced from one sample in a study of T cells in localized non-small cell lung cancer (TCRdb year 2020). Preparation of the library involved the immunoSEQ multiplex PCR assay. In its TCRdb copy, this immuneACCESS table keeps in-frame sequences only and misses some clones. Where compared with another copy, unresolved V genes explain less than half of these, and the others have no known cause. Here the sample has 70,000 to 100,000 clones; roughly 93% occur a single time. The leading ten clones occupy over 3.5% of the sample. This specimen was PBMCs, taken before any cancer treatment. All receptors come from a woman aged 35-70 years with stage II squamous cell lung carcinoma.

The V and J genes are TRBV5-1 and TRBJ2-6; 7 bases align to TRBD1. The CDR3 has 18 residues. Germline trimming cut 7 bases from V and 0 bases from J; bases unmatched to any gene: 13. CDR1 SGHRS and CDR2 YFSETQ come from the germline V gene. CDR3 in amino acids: CASRPQGTESSGANVLTF. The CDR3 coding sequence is TGCGCCAGCCGACCTCAGGGGACAGAGAGCTCTGGGGCCAACGTCCTGACTTTC.

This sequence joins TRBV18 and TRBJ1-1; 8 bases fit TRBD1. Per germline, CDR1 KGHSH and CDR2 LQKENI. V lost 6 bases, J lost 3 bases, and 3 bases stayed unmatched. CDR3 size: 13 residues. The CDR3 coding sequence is TGTGCCAGCTCTCTGGACAGGGACACTGAAGCTTTCTTT. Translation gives CASSLDRDTEAFF.

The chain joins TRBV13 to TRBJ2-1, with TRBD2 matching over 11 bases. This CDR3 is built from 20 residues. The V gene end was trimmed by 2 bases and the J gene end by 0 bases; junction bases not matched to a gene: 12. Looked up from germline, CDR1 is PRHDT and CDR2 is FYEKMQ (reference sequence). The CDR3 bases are TGTGCCAGCAGCTTATATTCAAGACTAGCGGGGAGAAGCTCCTACAATGAGCAGTTCTTC. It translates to CASSLYSRLAGRSSYNEQFF.

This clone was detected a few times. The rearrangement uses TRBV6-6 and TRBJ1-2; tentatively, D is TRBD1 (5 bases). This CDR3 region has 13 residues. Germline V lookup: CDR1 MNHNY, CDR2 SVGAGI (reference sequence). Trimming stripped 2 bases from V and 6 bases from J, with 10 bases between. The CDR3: CASSYGGFNGYTF. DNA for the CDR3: TGTGCCAGCAGTTACGGGGGGTTCAATGGCTACACCTTC.